These T cell receptor beta chains were read from a single sample in a study of T cells in tuberculosis. Measured with immunoSEQ multiplex PCR; TCRdb has only the in-frame clones, and not every one. The table records about 33,000 clones, roughly nine tenths of them present only once. The source material was PBMCs, sampled at tuberculosis diagnosis. These receptors were taken from an adult with tuberculosis. Each CDR3 is given with its conserved first and last residue. Each record gives: V gene, clone size, D gene, J gene, CDR3 DNA, CDR3 protein. A D gene is named only where the DNA matches it firmly. For some rows the clone size is stated as once, few or many, or as a class when expanded; others skip it.

>TRBV5-6|once|TRBD2|TRBJ2-7
TGTGCCAGCAGCTGGACTAGCGGGAGCCACCACGAGCAGTACTTC
CASSWTSGSHHEQYF
>TRBV6-6|-|-|TRBJ1-2
TGTGCCAGCAGAGAGGACAGATTCGGCTACACCTTC
CASREDRFGYTF
>TRBV10-3|-|TRBD1|TRBJ1-4
TGTGCCATCAGAGATAGAGACAGGGAGAACGAAAAACTGTTTTTT
CAIRDRDRENEKLFF
>TRBV6-1|-|TRBD1|TRBJ1-1
TGTGCCACTACCGGACAGGGAAGAAAGACTGAAGCTTTCTTT
CATTGQGRKTEAFF
>TRBV19|-|-|TRBJ1-5
TGTGCCAGTAGTAGGACAGTTAATCAGCCCCAGCATTTT
CASSRTVNQPQHF
>TRBV7-9|-|TRBD1|TRBJ1-2
TGTGCCAGCAGCTTCCACCAGGGGGGATCTAACTATGGCTACACCTTC
CASSFHQGGSNYGYTF
>TRBV18|-|TRBD1|TRBJ1-4
TGTGCCAGCTCACCACCTTCGTTGGCACAGGGGTTGCGGGAAAAACTGTTTTTT
CASSPPSLAQGLREKLFF
>TRBV7-2|-|-|TRBJ2-1
TGTGCCAGCAGCTTAGATCTCGGGAATGAGCAGTTCTTC
CASSLDLGNEQFF
>TRBV21-1|-|-|TRBJ2-7
TGTGCCAGCAGCAACCGGACAGGGAGGAATGGCGAGCAGTACTTC
CASSNRTGRNGEQYF
>TRBV28|-|-|TRBJ2-7
TGTGCCAGCAGTTCTATGCAGACCGGGACACGGTCCTACGAGCAGTACTTC
CASSSMQTGTRSYEQYF
>TRBV19|-|TRBD1|TRBJ1-1
TGTGCCAGTAGCGTGGGACAGATGAACACTGAAGCTTTCTTT
CASSVGQMNTEAFF
>TRBV6-4|few|-|TRBJ2-7
TGTGCCAGCGGTCCTTACCGTCCCGGTGGCGAGCAGTACTTC
CASGPYRPGGEQYF
>TRBV7-6|-|TRBD2|TRBJ2-5
TGTGCCAGCAGCGCGGGACTAGCGGGAGGGCCGGGAGAGACCCAGTACTTC
CASSAGLAGGPGETQYF
>TRBV6-1|-|TRBD1|TRBJ1-1
TGTGCCAGCCGGACAGGGAGGACTGAAGCTTTCTTT
CASRTGRTEAFF
>TRBV15|-|TRBD2|TRBJ2-5
TGTGCCACCAGCAGGCCGGGCGCGGGAGAAGAGACCCAGTACTTC
CATSRPGAGEETQYF
>TRBV4-1|-|-|TRBJ2-7
TGCGCCAGCAGCCAAGCCTTCTATCCCTACGAGCAGTACTTC
CASSQAFYPYEQYF
>TRBV9|-|-|TRBJ1-1
TGTGCCAGCAGCGTAGGCCCAGGGCACACTGAAGCTTTCTTT
CASSVGPGHTEAFF
>TRBV4-3|-|-|TRBJ2-3
TGCGCCAGCAGCCAAGAAGGGGGAGATACGCAGTATTTT
CASSQEGGDTQYF
>TRBV7-9|once|-|TRBJ2-3
TGTGCCAGCAGCTTGACAGGAAGCACAGATACGCAGTATTTT
CASSLTGSTDTQYF
>TRBV30|-|-|TRBJ1-1
TGTGCCTGGAGACTAAACAGGGTCACTGAAGCTTTCTTT
CAWRLNRVTEAFF
>TRBV28|-|TRBD1|TRBJ1-6
TGTGCCAGCAGTTTATTATTGGGGGGACAGGGGAATTCACCCCTCCACTTT
CASSLLLGGQGNSPLHF
>TRBV5-1|-|TRBD2|TRBJ2-5
TGCGCCAGCAGCTTGGCGATGACTAGCGGAACTTATGGGGAGACCCAGTACTTC
CASSLAMTSGTYGETQYF